The sequence of this T cell receptor (beta chain) was determined in a study of cytomegalovirus exposure and HLA in healthy donors. Study-level information: An early release of data contained about 85 million unique TCRs, which came from HLA-typed donors.

A remark on this clone: Its cognate antigen is unknown.

PCR primers comprised 60 Vbeta and 13 Jbeta primers. TCRdb's copy holds only in-frame clones and misses some; the assay was immunoSEQ multiplex PCR. Among tens of thousands of clones, 55% to 65% were seen once, and the ten largest hold roughly 15%. Study-wide findings and caveats: Trimming of TCR beta V- and J-genes showed a link, identified in a later analysis, to a missense DCLRE1C variant.

The junction had 4 bases not matched to a gene; V was cut back by 2 bases and J by 4 bases. CDR3 length equals 15 residues. Germline V CDR1 and CDR2: LNHNV, YYDKDF (reference sequence). V usage is TRBV15 and J usage is TRBJ1-4, with 7 bases fitting TRBD1. Sequenced sample: PBMCs. The TCR comes from a woman aged 35 to 49 in good health and CMV-seropositive. As DNA, the CDR3 is TGTGCCACCAGCAGATCGACAGGGAGTAATGAAAAACTGTTTTTT. Protein product: CATSRSTGSNEKLFF.